What follows describes a single T cell receptor (beta chain). Losses at the gene ends were 4 bases for V and 3 bases for J; bases not matched to a gene: 6. This CDR3 region has 14 residues. Germline V gene lookup returns CDR1 SGHRS and CDR2 YFSETQ. This sample was taken from a study of blood T cell repertoires in COVID-19. At the level of the study: Samples taken during acute and convalescent COVID-19 were collected in the United States, Italy and Spain. PBMCs, B-cell-depleted T cells, or T cells were the source of the cDNA or gDNA that made up the material.

TCRdb keeps only in-frame clones here, not all; method: immunoSEQ multiplex PCR. The top ten hold about 4% of the sample, which has approximately 260,000 clones, 65% to 85% seen once. This chain joins TRBV5-1 and TRBJ2-5; TRBD1 matches 7 bases. The TCR sequence derives from a woman aged 40-49 years with active or convalescent COVID-19. What was sequenced was peripheral blood. CDR3 loop: CASSLQGREETQYF. The CDR3 nucleotides are TGCGCCAGCAGCCTACAGGGGAGAGAAGAGACCCAGTACTTC. The whole variable domain, filled in from reference TRBV5-1 and TRBJ2-5, reads KAGVTQTPRYLIKTRGQQVTLSCSPISGHRSVSWYQQTPGQGLQFLFEYFSETQRNKGNFPGRFSGRQFSNSRSEMNVSTLELGDSALYLCASSLQGREETQYFGPGTRLLVL.